The clone carrying this T cell receptor (beta chain) was seen at least ten times. This entry is derived from a study of metastatic and nonmetastatic thyroid tumors. Study at large: Repertoires were compared across blood and tumor or nodule tissue from malignant and benign thyroid patients.

MiXCR reprocessed the PCR reads for TCRdb. The sample has 70,000 or so clones, approximately 14% seen once. There were no patients who had received any treatment before thyroid surgery. Material: blood. The clonotype was recovered from a male donor with papillary thyroid cancer or a benign thyroid nodule (not recorded which). Some clones in this sample may be carry-over from other donors' samples.

CDR3 sequence (DNA): TGTGCCAGCAGCCAGGCTAGGACAGGGGGTATCGCTGAAGCTTTCTTT. Its protein is CASSQARTGGIAEAFF. This rearrangement joins TRBV3-1 to TRBJ1-1, with 10 bases fitting TRBD1. The CDR3 extends over 16 amino acids. Germline V gene data show CDR1 as LGHDT and CDR2 as YNNKEL (reference sequence). The J segment lost 6 bases and the V segment lost 3 bases, leaving 10 bases of the junction unmatched. Looking up the rest from reference TRBV3-1 and TRBJ1-1 gives the full variable domain: DTAVSQTPKYLVTQMGNDKSIKCEQNLGHDTMYWYKQDSKKFLKIMFSYNNKELIINETVPNRFSPKSPDKAHLNLHINSLELGDSAVYFCASSQARTGGIAEAFFGQGTRLTVV.